The 18 T cell receptor beta chains below come from one sample, sequenced in a study of T-cell memory formation after mild COVID-19 (dated by TCRdb to about 2021). To prepare the library, 5' RACE was applied. Sequencing was carried out with an Illumina NovaSeq 6000. TCRdb itself trimmed the public reads at Q25 with fastp, ran MiXCR and retained productive beta chains. Each record represents a unique CDR3 protein, reported with the most common genes and DNA among its rows. Present in this sample are more than 350,000 distinct CDR3 sequences, roughly 15% of which were seen just once. About 22% of the sample is taken by the ten largest. The sequenced sample consisted of PBMCs or a T cell subset sorted from them (not recorded which). The receptor set was obtained from a young man who had mild COVID-19 (a few samples of this study predate the infection). The sample titles of this study are shuffled in the database, so cell type and time point are left out; the donor was told from shared clones.

This clonotype was counted between two and nine times. This chain links TRBV20-1 with TRBJ2-1, with D perhaps being TRBD1 or TRBD2 (6 bases each). Germline V gives CDR1 DFQATT, CDR2 SNEGSKA (reference sequence). The V and J ends lost 8 bases and 2 bases respectively, with 16 bases between them. The CDR3 extends over 14 amino acids. CDR3 amino acids: CSFPPGGTYNEQFF. The CDR3 DNA sequence: TGCAGTTTCCCTCCCGGGGGCACCTACAATGAGCAGTTCTTC.

This clonotype was counted ten times or more. The CDR3 DNA sequence: TGTGCCAGCAGTTTAACCGGACAGCTGAACACTGAAGCTTTCTTT. Protein: CASSLTGQLNTEAFF. The genes are TRBV27 and TRBJ1-1, with D perhaps TRBD1 (6 bases). V was cut by 2 bases and J by 0 bases, with 10 bases left in between. CDR1 and CDR2 from the germline V gene are MNHEY and SMNVEV (reference sequence). The CDR3 covers 15 residues.

The table lists this clonotype with a few counts. The chain is built from TRBV5-1 and TRBJ1-3; D is uncertain. Trimming left V 3 bases short and J 0 bases short, with 16 bases between. Germline loops: CDR1 SGHRS, CDR2 YFSETQ. The CDR3 is 17 residues long. The CDR3 DNA reads as TGCGCCAGCAGCTCCCGACCGGACGGACTCTCTGGAAACACCATATATTTT. It yields the protein CASSSRPDGLSGNTIYF.

The J gene is TRBJ1-2, the V gene TRBV5-1; 8 positions agree with TRBD1. The ends lost 0 bases at V and 3 bases at J; junction bases unmatched: 4. From germline, CDR1 is SGHRS and CDR2 YFSETQ. The CDR3 covers 15 residues. In nucleotides, the CDR3 is TGCGCCAGCAGCTTGGATGCAGGGGGCTACTATGGCTACACCTTC. Translating it yields CASSLDAGGYYGYTF.

The chain links TRBV11-3 to TRBJ2-1, with a tentative D call TRBD2 (6 bases). Trimming pared 0 bases from V and 15 bases from J, leaving 12 bases between. Germline V gives CDR1 SGHNT, CDR2 YENEEA. The CDR3 length is 12 residues. CDR3 DNA: TGTGCCAGCAGCTTAGATGAGGAGGGATGGTTCTTC. This gives the protein CASSLDEEGWFF.

This clonotype came up a few times. This chain links TRBV7-9 with TRBJ2-2, with 8 positions matching TRBD2. CDR3 length: 15 residues. CDR1 and CDR2 from the germline V gene are SEHNR and FQNEAQ (reference sequence). Trimming took 2 bases from V and 3 from J; bases not matched to a gene: 2. The CDR3: CASSLTGRDTGELFF. In DNA, the CDR3 is TGTGCCAGCAGCTTAACCGGGAGGGACACCGGGGAGCTGTTTTTT.

This sequence joins TRBV7-2 and TRBJ2-6, with TRBD1 matching over 8 bases. This CDR3 has 18 residues. CDR1 is SGHTA and CDR2 is FQGNSA in the germline V gene. V shed 5 bases, J shed 1 base, and the junction held 10 bases outside the gene matches. The CDR3, as DNA: TGTGCCAGCAGCCTGATCCGGGACAGGCGTTCTGGGGCCAACGTCCTGACTTTC. Encoded protein: CASSLIRDRRSGANVLTF.

The chain couples TRBV28 to TRBJ2-7; D gene ambiguous. The CDR3 contains 13 residues. CDR1 and CDR2 from the germline V gene are MDHEN and SYDVKM. Trimming took off 9 bases at V and 3 bases at J, with 15 bases between the two ends. The DNA of the CDR3 is TGTGCCAGTATGGTGGGGTTTAGCTACGAGCAGTACTTC. Its protein product is CASMVGFSYEQYF.

The chain uses TRBV28 and TRBJ1-4; no clear D gene. V lost 0 bases and J 3 bases, leaving 8 bases between the germline ends. Per the germline V gene, CDR1 is MDHEN and CDR2 is SYDVKM. This CDR3 has 15 amino acids. The CDR3 protein is CASSLWSEANEKLFF. The DNA for the CDR3 is TGTGCCAGCAGTTTATGGAGTGAGGCTAATGAAAAACTGTTTTTT.

A few counts support this clonotype. The V and J genes are TRBV5-6 and TRBJ2-1, with D unresolved. The germline CDR1 and CDR2 sequences are SGHDT and YYEEEE. The CDR3 totals 13 residues. Trimming took 2 bases from V and 4 from J, leaving 7 bases between them. The CDR3 spells CASSFLGYNEQFF. DNA of the CDR3: TGTGCCAGCAGCTTTCTAGGATACAATGAGCAGTTCTTC.

This clonotype was counted a few times. The chain uses TRBV5-1 and TRBJ1-1; unclear D gene. This CDR3 has 17 amino acids. The V gene lost 0 bases and the J gene lost 4 bases, with 19 bases spanning the gap. Per germline, CDR1 SGHRS and CDR2 YFSETQ. The DNA of the CDR3 is TGCGCCAGCAGCTTGGACCCGGGGAGGAAGGTTAGCACTGAAGCTTTCTTT. As protein: CASSLDPGRKVSTEAFF.

Only a few counts were recorded for this clonotype. The chain employs TRBV4-1 and TRBJ2-7, with D possibly matching TRBD1 (6 bases). There are 15 residues in the CDR3. V lost 4 bases to trimming and J lost 2 bases, with 15 bases between them. Germline CDR1 is MGHRA and CDR2 is YSYEKL. The CDR3 DNA is TGCGCCAGCAGCCCCGTGATAGGACAGACCTACGAGCAGTACTTC. This gives the protein CASSPVIGQTYEQYF.

This clonotype was observed many times. This chain uses TRBV5-6 with TRBJ1-1, with D possibly matching TRBD1 (5 bases). Per the germline V gene, CDR1 is SGHDT and CDR2 is YYEEEE. The CDR3 has 16 residues. Trimming stripped 0 bases from V and 3 bases from J, with 15 bases between. CDR3 nucleotides: TGTGCCAGCAGCTTGGTTCGGGGGACGACGCACACTGAAGCTTTCTTT. Its translation is CASSLVRGTTHTEAFF.

V gene TRBV4-3 combines with J gene TRBJ2-4, with D tentatively TRBD1 (6 bases). Germline values: CDR1 LGHNA, CDR2 YSLEER. The V end was cut by 1 base, the J end by 8 bases, with 18 bases between. The length of the CDR3 is 16 residues. The CDR3 DNA reads as TGCGCCAGCAGCCAAGTGCGAGGGACACTGGTAGACATTCAGTACTTC. It specifies CASSQVRGTLVDIQYF.

This clonotype has only a few counts. The chain employs TRBV9 and TRBJ2-1, with D hard to call. In germline, CDR1 is SGDLS, CDR2 YYNGEE. This CDR3 region has 15 residues. Trimming removed 0 bases at V and 0 bases at J, with 7 bases between. The DNA for the CDR3 is TGTGCCAGCAGCGTAGCGAGTAGCTCCTACAATGAGCAGTTCTTC. This encodes CASSVASSSYNEQFF.

This clonotype turned up a few times. The J gene is TRBJ2-7, the V gene TRBV7-9; D gene ambiguous. V lost 5 bases and J 3 bases, leaving 17 bases between the germline ends. Germline-derived CDR1 and CDR2 are SEHNR and FQNEAQ (reference sequence). This CDR3 is 15 amino acids long. CDR3 residues: CASSLLRLGGYEQYF. The CDR3, as DNA: TGTGCCAGCAGCCTCCTAAGGTTAGGCGGCTACGAGCAGTACTTC. Together with reference TRBV7-9 and TRBJ2-7, the CDR3 gives the full variable domain: DTGVSQNPRHKITKRGQNVTFRCDPISEHNRLYWYRQTLGQGPEFLTYFQNEAQLEKSRLLSDRFSAERPKGSFSTLEIQRTEQGDSAMYLCASSLLRLGGYEQYFGPGTRLTVT.

Many counts were recorded for this clonotype. The rearrangement links TRBV28 to TRBJ2-7; either TRBD1 or TRBD2 may supply D (7 bases each). V lost 5 bases, J lost 0 bases, and 17 bases lay in between. Looked up from germline, CDR1 is MDHEN and CDR2 is SYDVKM. CDR3 length: 16 residues. CDR3 sequence (DNA): TGTGCCAGCAGTCCAGGGGGGGGGGACGGCTCCTACGAGCAGTACGTC. Its translation is CASSPGGGDGSYEQYV.

This clonotype was recorded at least ten times. This sequence joins TRBV7-9 and TRBJ1-5, with D hard to call. This CDR3 spans 12 amino acids. Deletions cut 4 bases from V and 5 bases from J, with 6 bases between. The germline gives CDR1 SEHNR, CDR2 FQNEAQ (reference sequence). The CDR3 DNA is TGTGCCAGCAGCTCCGGAGATCAGCCCCAGCATTTT. Encoded protein: CASSSGDQPQHF.